This T cell receptor beta chain emerged from a study of blood T cell repertoires in COVID-19. Study-wide context: COVID-19 samples from acute and convalescent phases originated in the United States, Italy and Spain. Sample material is recorded as cDNA or gDNA derived from T cells, B-cell-depleted T cells, or PBMCs.

As processed by the authors: Reference gene primers were amplified, and this amplification served to estimate nucleated cell counts. Produced via immunoSEQ multiplex PCR; TCRdb's table is partial and in-frame only. Clonal size and the V and J genes are those of that table, whereas D and trimming came from the DNA. The data hold 150,000 to 200,000 clones, with 80% to 90% observed a single time. On this clone: One junction end disagrees with the germline gene, perhaps due to a read error.

The CDR3 has 16 amino acids. Germline-derived CDR1 and CDR2 are LGHDT and YNNKEL (reference sequence). Sequencing used peripheral blood. This clonotype was sampled from a human donor in a cohort sampled during active COVID-19. This sequence joins TRBV3-1 (or the pseudogene TRBV3-2) and TRBJ2-3; D is possibly TRBD2 (5 bases). Here the CDR3 reads CASSSHRGLGTDTQYF. The CDR3 DNA follows: TGTGCCAGCAGCTCCCACCGGGGATTGGGCACTGATACGCAGTATTTT.